This is a list of T cell receptor beta chains from one sample in a study of blood T cells in healthy people across ages. TCRdb called the 5' RACE reads again in MiXCR, with one record for every CDR3 protein. In the table there are about 900,000 distinct CDR3 sequences, about 62% of which are singletons. Sequencing was done on a sample of blood. Receptors originate from a man younger than 40 in good health. The CDR3 runs from the conserved cysteine through the conserved F or W. Each record gives: J gene, CDR3 length, clone size, V gene, D gene, CDR3 protein, CDR3 DNA. D genes are given only for firm matches. The size entry is marked missing in some rows and otherwise reads once, few, many or a size class.

TRBJ1-4 13 few TRBV6-5 . CASSPRDGEKLFF TGTGCCAGCAGTCCAAGGGACGGTGAAAAACTGTTTTTT
TRBJ2-3 13 . TRBV6-5 . CASRRLVTDTQYF TGTGCCAGCAGACGGCTAGTCACAGATACGCAGTATTTT
TRBJ2-3 17 . TRBV9 TRBD2 CASSVGGSGGAADTQYF TGTGCCAGCAGCGTAGGAGGTAGCGGGGGGGCCGCGGATACGCAGTATTTT
TRBJ2-7 15 . TRBV2 . CASSFGTSSYNEQYF TGTGCCAGCAGTTTCGGGACGAGCTCCTACAATGAGCAGTACTTC
TRBJ2-5 14 . TRBV7-2 . CASSLGTTVATQYF TGTGCCAGCAGCTTGGGGACAACCGTGGCAACCCAGTACTTC
TRBJ2-1 15 . TRBV7-9 . CASSPLDGAYNEQFF TGTGCCAGCAGCCCCCTCGACGGGGCCTACAATGAGCAGTTCTTC
TRBJ2-1 21 many TRBV7-8 TRBD2 CASSHQLSGGASRGSVDEQFF TGTGCCAGCAGCCACCAACTTAGCGGGGGGGCTTCCAGGGGCTCGGTGGATGAGCAGTTCTTC
TRBJ1-1 12 . TRBV12-3/TRBV12-4 . CASSLGRTEAFF TGTGCCAGCAGTTTGGGCAGAACTGAAGCTTTCTTT
TRBJ2-7 16 . TRBV10-3 TRBD2 CAISGTGGRLTYEQYF TGTGCCATCAGTGGTACGGGGGGGAGATTAACCTACGAGCAGTACTTC
TRBJ1-1 13 few TRBV7-9 . CASIPDSSTEAFF TGTGCCAGCATCCCGGACAGCAGCACTGAAGCTTTCTTT
TRBJ2-3 15 . TRBV29-1 . CSVEDPAIGGDMQYF TGCAGCGTTGAAGATCCAGCTATCGGCGGAGATATGCAGTATTTT
TRBJ2-5 11 few TRBV11-2 . CASTRGETQYF TGTGCCAGCACTCGGGGGGAGACCCAGTACTTC
TRBJ1-4 15 . TRBV7-9 . CASSFYSTTNEKLFF TGTGCCAGCAGCTTTTACAGCACAACTAATGAAAAACTGTTTTTT
TRBJ2-5 17 . TRBV5-1 TRBD2 CASSSTPLAGTGETQYF TGCGCCAGCAGCTCTACCCCCCTAGCGGGGACTGGAGAGACCCAGTACTTC
TRBJ2-6 18 . TRBV7-9 TRBD1 CASRRSGQGIPGANVLTF TGTGCCAGCAGGAGGTCCGGACAGGGAATACCTGGGGCCAACGTCCTGACTTTC
TRBJ2-1 13 . TRBV3-1 . CASSQNYYNEQFF TGTGCCAGCAGCCAAAACTACTACAATGAGCAGTTCTTC
TRBJ2-1 14 . TRBV29-1 TRBD1 CSVPGTGARNEQFF TGCAGCGTGCCCGGGACAGGGGCACGCAATGAGCAGTTCTTC
TRBJ2-7 14 . TRBV9 . CANPDTVQRYEQYF TGTGCCAACCCGGATACCGTCCAACGCTACGAGCAGTACTTC
TRBJ2-7 19 . TRBV6-1 TRBD2 CASSRDGTSGGSSYNEQYF TGTGCCAGCAGCCGAGACGGGACTAGCGGGGGAAGCTCCTACAATGAGCAGTACTTC
TRBJ2-5 16 . TRBV4-3 TRBD2 CASSHSGGGGWKTQYF TGCGCCAGCAGCCATAGTGGCGGGGGGGGCTGGAAGACCCAGTACTTC
TRBJ2-1 13 . TRBV5-5 . CASSSRQELEQFF TGTGCCAGCAGCTCGCGACAGGAGCTGGAGCAGTTCTTC
TRBJ2-1 13 few TRBV6-5 . CASRTGGWNEQFF TGTGCCAGCAGGACAGGAGGTTGGAATGAGCAGTTCTTC
TRBJ2-1 12 . TRBV6-2/TRBV6-3 . CASSTASWEQFF TGTGCCAGCTCGACCGCCTCGTGGGAGCAGTTCTTC
TRBJ1-2 11 . TRBV30 . CAWSSPYGYTF TGTGCCTGGAGTAGTCCCTATGGCTACACCTTC
TRBJ2-1 14 . TRBV3-1 . CASSQGDSRYEQFF TGTGCCAGCAGCCAAGGGGATAGTCGGTATGAGCAGTTCTTC
TRBJ2-1 15 . TRBV20-1 . CSAFLTGGAYNEQFF TGCAGTGCCTTTCTAACGGGGGGCGCCTACAATGAGCAGTTCTTC
TRBJ2-1 15 few TRBV13 TRBD2 CASSHPSGRYNEQFF TGTGCCAGCAGCCACCCTAGCGGACGTTACAATGAGCAGTTCTTC
TRBJ2-7 13 . TRBV28 TRBD2 CASRPLGGYEQYF TGTGCCAGCAGACCTTTGGGGGGGTACGAGCAGTACTTC
TRBJ2-7 14 . TRBV11-2 TRBD2 CASSSGTSGSKQYF TGTGCCAGCAGCTCCGGGACTAGCGGGTCCAAGCAGTACTTC
TRBJ2-7 14 . TRBV20-1 . CGAAMRLETYEQYF TGCGGTGCCGCGATGAGACTAGAAACTTACGAGCAGTACTTC
TRBJ2-1 11 . TRBV21-1 . CARRLPNEQFF TGTGCCCGAAGATTACCCAATGAGCAGTTCTTC
TRBJ2-2 13 . TRBV6-5 . CASLQPNTGELFF TGTGCCAGCCTACAGCCGAACACCGGGGAGCTGTTTTTT
TRBJ2-3 16 . TRBV15 . CATSRDRAAGTDTQYF TGTGCCACCAGCAGAGATCGGGCCGCTGGCACAGATACGCAGTATTTT
TRBJ2-5 13 . TRBV7-9 TRBD1 CASSGTGRETQYF TGTGCCAGCTCAGGGACAGGGCGAGAGACCCAGTACTTC
TRBJ2-7 14 once TRBV11-2 . CASSLGVNTYEQYF TGTGCCAGCAGCTTAGGGGTAAACACCTACGAGCAGTACTTC
TRBJ2-7 16 . TRBV5-4 TRBD2 CASSLAGAGGSYEQYF TGTGCCAGCAGCTTGGCCGGCGCGGGGGGATCATACGAGCAGTACTTC
TRBJ2-1 17 . TRBV7-9 . CASSYPQLSGPTNEQFF TGTGCCAGCAGCTATCCACAGTTATCAGGCCCTACCAATGAGCAGTTCTTC
TRBJ2-7 14 . TRBV6-5 . CASTAQPGAYEQYF TGTGCCAGCACCGCCCAGCCGGGGGCCTACGAGCAGTACTTC
TRBJ2-6 14 . TRBV28 . CATVRHSGANVLTF TGTGCCACCGTAAGACATTCTGGGGCCAACGTCCTGACTTTC
TRBJ1-5 14 . TRBV6-5 . CASSYASGNQPQHF TGTGCCAGCAGTTACGCGTCAGGAAATCAGCCCCAGCATTTT
TRBJ1-3 16 few TRBV4-1 . CASSQDSQGTGNTIYF TGCGCCAGCAGCCAAGATTCCCAGGGTACTGGAAACACCATATATTTT